Listed below are T cell receptor beta chains from one sample, sequenced in a study of Ad26.COV2.S vaccination and SARS-CoV-2 variants. The repertoire was sequenced with immunoSEQ multiplex PCR; TCRdb's copy has only in-frame clones and lacks some. The table has 440,000 or so clones, around 91% seen once; the top ten hold around 4.5%. Specimen: peripheral blood, collected in a trial of Ad26.COV2.S vaccine versus placebo. Receptors were obtained from a person between 18 and 60 years old who received the Ad26.COV2.S COVID-19 vaccine or a placebo. Both conserved end residues are part of each CDR3. The D gene is left open where the match is weak. Rows give clone size only sometimes, using once, few, many, or a class for an expanded clone.

size: NA
J: TRBJ1-1
V: TRBV29-1
D: NA
CDR3: CSVALRVAVNTEAFF
DNA: TGCAGCGTTGCCCTCAGGGTTGCGGTGAACACTGAAGCTTTCTTT

size: NA
J: TRBJ1-1
V: TRBV11-1
D: NA
CDR3: CASSLGGDTEAFF
DNA: TGTGCCAGCAGCTTAGGAGGGGACACTGAAGCTTTCTTT

size: NA
J: TRBJ2-3
V: TRBV4-1
D: NA
CDR3: CASSQPPLEDTQYF
DNA: TGCGCCAGCAGCCAACCTCCCTTGGAAGATACGCAGTATTTT

size: NA
J: TRBJ2-7
V: TRBV4-1
D: TRBD2
CDR3: CASSPWEGGSYEQYF
DNA: TGCGCCAGCAGCCCTTGGGAGGGAGGGTCGTACGAGCAGTACTTC

size: NA
J: TRBJ2-3
V: TRBV24-1
D: TRBD2
CDR3: CATSDSGASGIVTDTQYF
DNA: TGTGCCACCAGTGATTCCGGGGCTAGCGGGATTGTCACAGATACGCAGTATTTT

size: NA
J: TRBJ1-5
V: TRBV24-1
D: TRBD1
CDR3: CATSDSGTGINQPQHF
DNA: TGTGCCACCAGTGATTCCGGGACAGGGATCAATCAGCCCCAGCATTTT

size: NA
J: TRBJ1-1
V: TRBV7-8
D: NA
CDR3: CASSLRGDVTEAFF
DNA: TGTGCCAGCAGCTTACGAGGGGATGTCACTGAAGCTTTCTTT

size: once
J: TRBJ2-7
V: TRBV4-3
D: TRBD1
CDR3: CASSLGTGNGYEQYF
DNA: TGCGCCAGCAGCCTCGGGACAGGGAATGGTTACGAGCAGTACTTC

size: NA
J: TRBJ1-6
V: TRBV5-6
D: TRBD1
CDR3: CASSFATGGRSSYNSPLHF
DNA: TGTGCCAGCAGCTTTGCGACAGGGGGTAGGAGCTCCTATAATTCACCCCTCCACTTT

size: NA
J: TRBJ1-4
V: TRBV5-6
D: NA
CDR3: CASSLEAGIVEKLFF
DNA: TGTGCCAGCAGCTTGGAGGCGGGGATCGTTGAAAAACTGTTTTTT

size: NA
J: TRBJ2-3
V: TRBV5-5
D: TRBD1
CDR3: CASSTGTGGFTDTQYF
DNA: TGTGCCAGCAGCACGGGGACAGGGGGATTCACAGATACGCAGTATTTT

size: NA
J: TRBJ2-2
V: TRBV29-1
D: NA
CDR3: CSVPDSHGELFF
DNA: TGCAGCGTGCCGGACAGTCACGGGGAGCTGTTTTTT

size: few
J: TRBJ1-5
V: TRBV5-1
D: NA
CDR3: CASSLKPQGDLSNQPQHF
DNA: TGCGCCAGCAGCTTGAAGCCCCAAGGGGACCTGAGCAATCAGCCCCAGCATTTT

size: once
J: TRBJ1-6
V: TRBV12-3/TRBV12-4
D: TRBD1
CDR3: CASFRQGSSPLHF
DNA: TGTGCCAGCTTTAGACAGGGAAGTTCACCCCTCCACTTT

size: NA
J: TRBJ2-1
V: TRBV6-2/TRBV6-3
D: NA
CDR3: CASTPSSSRNDNEQFF
DNA: TGTGCCAGCACCCCCTCAAGTTCGAGAAACGACAATGAGCAGTTCTTC

size: NA
J: TRBJ2-5
V: TRBV28
D: TRBD2
CDR3: CASSLHGAGAGGSLETQYF
DNA: TGTGCCAGCAGTTTACATGGGGCGGGAGCGGGAGGGTCGTTGGAGACCCAGTACTTC

size: NA
J: TRBJ2-7
V: TRBV28
D: TRBD1
CDR3: CASGTGLYEQYF
DNA: TGTGCCAGCGGGACAGGTTTGTACGAGCAGTACTTC

size: NA
J: TRBJ2-1
V: TRBV20-1
D: TRBD2
CDR3: CSASPVAGGGYNEQFF
DNA: TGCAGTGCTAGTCCGGTAGCGGGAGGGGGGTACAATGAGCAGTTCTTC

size: NA
J: TRBJ2-7
V: TRBV6-1
D: NA
CDR3: CASSEGSGSSYEQYF
DNA: TGTGCCAGCAGTGAAGGGTCGGGCTCATCCTACGAGCAGTACTTC

size: NA
J: TRBJ1-1
V: TRBV19
D: NA
CDR3: CASSIDRNTEAFF
DNA: TGTGCCAGTAGTATAGACAGAAACACTGAAGCTTTCTTT

size: NA
J: TRBJ1-2
V: TRBV5-6
D: NA
CDR3: CASSLDRAGGYTF
DNA: TGTGCCAGCAGCTTGGACAGGGCTGGCGGCTACACCTTC

size: NA
J: TRBJ2-7
V: TRBV7-8
D: TRBD2
CDR3: CASSDPAVAGSFSYEQYF
DNA: TGTGCCAGCAGCGACCCGGCGGTAGCGGGGTCCTTCTCCTACGAGCAGTACTTC

size: NA
J: TRBJ2-1
V: TRBV6-5
D: NA
CDR3: CASTGSTSYNEQFF
DNA: TGTGCCAGCACTGGTTCCACCTCCTACAATGAGCAGTTCTTC

size: NA
J: TRBJ2-2
V: TRBV4-3
D: TRBD2
CDR3: CASSQRILTSGRARATGELFF
DNA: TGCGCCAGCAGCCAACGCATCCTAACTAGCGGGAGGGCCAGGGCCACCGGGGAGCTGTTTTTT

size: NA
J: TRBJ2-2
V: TRBV3-1/TRBV3-2
D: NA
CDR3: CASSPDTGGELFF
DNA: TGTGCCAGCAGCCCCGACACGGGCGGGGAGCTGTTTTTT

size: NA
J: TRBJ2-1
V: TRBV3-1/TRBV3-2
D: TRBD2
CDR3: CASSPTWTSSNEQFF
DNA: TGTGCCAGCAGCCCAACCTGGACTAGCAGCAATGAGCAGTTCTTC

size: NA
J: TRBJ1-5
V: TRBV6-2/TRBV6-3
D: TRBD1
CDR3: CASSFPPYFGQGSNQPQHF
DNA: TGTGCCAGCAGTTTCCCCCCTTATTTTGGACAGGGCAGCAATCAGCCCCAGCATTTT

size: NA
J: TRBJ1-1
V: TRBV5-6
D: TRBD1
CDR3: CASSLGTGMNTEAFF
DNA: TGTGCCAGCAGCTTGGGGACAGGGATGAACACTGAAGCTTTCTTT

size: NA
J: TRBJ2-3
V: TRBV11-2
D: NA
CDR3: CASSFGAQWEDTQYF
DNA: TGTGCCAGCAGCTTTGGGGCCCAGTGGGAGGATACGCAGTATTTT

size: NA
J: TRBJ2-7
V: TRBV15
D: TRBD1
CDR3: CATSRDSGQGYEQYF
DNA: TGTGCCACCAGCAGAGATTCGGGACAGGGCTACGAGCAGTACTTC

size: NA
J: TRBJ1-6
V: TRBV11-2
D: NA
CDR3: CASSRGGSYNSPLHF
DNA: TGTGCCAGCAGCCGCGGGGGCTCCTATAATTCACCCCTCCACTTT

size: NA
J: TRBJ1-1
V: TRBV6-1
D: TRBD1
CDR3: CASSESDRGWAFF
DNA: TGTGCCAGCAGTGAATCGGACAGGGGATGGGCTTTCTTT

size: NA
J: TRBJ2-7
V: TRBV5-1
D: NA
CDR3: CASSLLTVTYEQYF
DNA: TGCGCCAGCAGCTTGCTAACGGTAACCTACGAGCAGTACTTC

size: NA
J: TRBJ1-2
V: TRBV6-5
D: NA
CDR3: CASRSPGTPNYGYTF
DNA: TGTGCCAGCAGGTCCCCCGGGACACCTAACTATGGCTACACCTTC

size: NA
J: TRBJ2-3
V: TRBV6-6
D: TRBD1
CDR3: CASTSQGAGGDTQYF
DNA: TGTGCCAGCACCTCACAGGGGGCCGGGGGGGATACGCAGTATTTT

size: NA
J: TRBJ2-7
V: TRBV5-6
D: NA
CDR3: CASSLFGGESYEQYF
DNA: TGTGCCAGCAGCTTGTTCGGGGGTGAGAGCTACGAGCAGTACTTC

size: NA
J: TRBJ2-1
V: TRBV5-4
D: TRBD2
CDR3: CASSLSGGYGEQFF
DNA: TGTGCCAGCAGCTTAAGCGGGGGTTATGGTGAGCAGTTCTTC

size: NA
J: TRBJ2-5
V: TRBV30
D: NA
CDR3: CAWKLTAGETQYF
DNA: TGTGCCTGGAAACTCACGGCGGGGGAGACCCAGTACTTC

size: NA
J: TRBJ2-1
V: TRBV10-3
D: TRBD1
CDR3: CAIRDRQGSYNEQFF
DNA: TGTGCCATCAGAGATCGACAGGGATCCTACAATGAGCAGTTCTTC

size: NA
J: TRBJ2-1
V: TRBV12-1
D: NA
CDR3: CASSVQGYNEQFF
DNA: TGTGCCAGCAGCGTGCAGGGTTACAATGAGCAGTTCTTC

size: NA
J: TRBJ2-3
V: TRBV13
D: TRBD2
CDR3: CASSRKAGGADTQYF
DNA: TGTGCCAGCAGCCGGAAGGCGGGAGGGGCAGATACGCAGTATTTT

size: NA
J: TRBJ2-2
V: TRBV25-1
D: NA
CDR3: CASVQAGELFF
DNA: TGTGCCAGCGTACAGGCCGGGGAGCTGTTTTTT

size: few
J: TRBJ1-4
V: TRBV20-1
D: NA
CDR3: CSASPFLASNEKLFF
DNA: TGCAGTGCTAGTCCTTTTTTGGCCAGCAATGAAAAACTGTTTTTT

size: NA
J: TRBJ2-5
V: TRBV19
D: TRBD1
CDR3: CASSTHRGSLETQYF
DNA: TGTGCCAGTAGTACTCACAGGGGGAGCCTAGAGACCCAGTACTTC

size: once
J: TRBJ1-5
V: TRBV5-6
D: NA
CDR3: CASSLEGIHEPQHF
DNA: TGTGCCAGCAGCTTGGAAGGAATTCATGAGCCCCAGCATTTT

size: few
J: TRBJ2-7
V: TRBV19
D: NA
CDR3: CASSILGLGEQYF
DNA: TGTGCCAGTAGTATCCTGGGGTTGGGGGAGCAGTACTTC

size: NA
J: TRBJ2-5
V: TRBV28
D: TRBD1
CDR3: CASSWDRRQETQYF
DNA: TGTGCCAGCAGTTGGGACAGGCGACAAGAGACCCAGTACTTC

size: NA
J: TRBJ2-3
V: TRBV18
D: TRBD2
CDR3: CASSPSAGGSDTQYF
DNA: TGTGCCAGCTCACCATCGGCGGGAGGGTCAGATACGCAGTATTTT

size: NA
J: TRBJ2-7
V: TRBV7-6
D: NA
CDR3: CASSNGQLPYEQYF
DNA: TGTGCCAGCAGCAACGGACAGTTGCCCTACGAGCAGTACTTC

size: NA
J: TRBJ2-1
V: TRBV18
D: NA
CDR3: CASSPGKGEQFF
DNA: TGTGCCAGCTCACCAGGGAAGGGTGAGCAGTTCTTC

size: NA
J: TRBJ1-1
V: TRBV5-4
D: TRBD1
CDR3: CASSPGTGVKTEAFF
DNA: TGTGCCAGCAGCCCCGGGACAGGGGTAAAAACTGAAGCTTTCTTT